This TCR beta chain was sequenced in a study of control samples from healthy donors and cancer patients. The CDR3 is made up of 12 amino acids. Trimming shortened V by 5 bases and J by 4 bases, and 8 bases separated the two germline ends. Germline values: CDR1 MDHEN, CDR2 SYDVKM. The method was immunoSEQ multiplex PCR; TCRdb's version includes in-frame clones alone and lacks a portion of them. The table shows 90,000 or so clones, with about 87% occurring only once. The source material was blood. The chain uses TRBV28 and TRBJ1-1; D is undetermined. The sequence was collected from a woman between 65 and 79 years old in good health. As DNA, the CDR3 is TGTGCCAGCAGTAGTACAGCCACTGAAGCTTTCTTT. Protein: CASSSTATEAFF.